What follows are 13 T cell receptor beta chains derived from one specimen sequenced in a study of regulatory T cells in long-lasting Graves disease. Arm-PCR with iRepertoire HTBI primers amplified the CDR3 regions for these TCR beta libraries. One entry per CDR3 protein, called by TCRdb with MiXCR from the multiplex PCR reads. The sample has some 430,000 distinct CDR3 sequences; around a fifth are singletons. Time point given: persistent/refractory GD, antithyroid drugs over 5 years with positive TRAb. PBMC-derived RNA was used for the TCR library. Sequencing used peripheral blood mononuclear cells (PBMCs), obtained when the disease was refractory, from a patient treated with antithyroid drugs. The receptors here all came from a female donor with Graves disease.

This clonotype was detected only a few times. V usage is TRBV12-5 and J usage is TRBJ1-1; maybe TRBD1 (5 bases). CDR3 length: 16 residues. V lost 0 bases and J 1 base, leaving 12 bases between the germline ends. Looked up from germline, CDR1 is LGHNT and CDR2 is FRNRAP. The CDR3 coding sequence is TGTGCTAGTGGTTTGGTACTGGAGAGGGGGAACACTGAAGCTTTCTTT. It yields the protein CASGLVLERGNTEAFF.

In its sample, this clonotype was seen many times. The CDR3 DNA follows: TGTGCCAGTAGTATTAGGCCGGGTGGCTACACCTTC. Translating it yields CASSIRPGGYTF. This chain connects TRBV19 to TRBJ1-2; no reliable D call. V was shortened by 3 bases and J by 7 bases, with 9 bases between the two germline ends. The CDR3 length is 12 residues. Per germline, CDR1 LNHDA and CDR2 SQIVND (reference sequence).

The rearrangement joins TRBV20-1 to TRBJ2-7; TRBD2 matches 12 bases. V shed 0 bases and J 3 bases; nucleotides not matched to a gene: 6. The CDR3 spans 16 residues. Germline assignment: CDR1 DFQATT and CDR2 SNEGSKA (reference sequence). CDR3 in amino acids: CSARDLTSGRYYEQYF. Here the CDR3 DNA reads TGCAGTGCTAGAGATTTAACTAGCGGGAGGTACTACGAGCAGTACTTC.

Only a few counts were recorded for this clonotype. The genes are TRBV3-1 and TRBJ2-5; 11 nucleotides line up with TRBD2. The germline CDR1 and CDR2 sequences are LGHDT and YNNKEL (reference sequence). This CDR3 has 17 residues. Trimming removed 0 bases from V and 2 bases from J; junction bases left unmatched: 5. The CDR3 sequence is CASSQDAVAGGQETQYF. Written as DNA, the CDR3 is TGTGCCAGCAGCCAAGATGCGGTAGCGGGGGGGCAAGAGACCCAGTACTTC.

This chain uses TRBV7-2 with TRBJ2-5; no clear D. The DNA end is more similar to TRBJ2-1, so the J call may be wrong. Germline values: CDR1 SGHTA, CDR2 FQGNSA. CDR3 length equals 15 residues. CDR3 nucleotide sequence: TGTGCCAGCAGCTTAGCGTCACCCCCCTACAATGAGCAGTTCTTC. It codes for CASSLASPPYNEQFF.

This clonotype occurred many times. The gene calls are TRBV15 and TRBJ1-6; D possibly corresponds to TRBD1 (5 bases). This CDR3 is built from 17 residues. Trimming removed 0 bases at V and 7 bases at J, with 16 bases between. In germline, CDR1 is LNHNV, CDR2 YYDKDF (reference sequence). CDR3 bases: TGTGCCACCAGCAGAGATCGGTCGGGCGGGGGGAATTCACCCCTCCACTTT. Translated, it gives CATSRDRSGGGNSPLHF.

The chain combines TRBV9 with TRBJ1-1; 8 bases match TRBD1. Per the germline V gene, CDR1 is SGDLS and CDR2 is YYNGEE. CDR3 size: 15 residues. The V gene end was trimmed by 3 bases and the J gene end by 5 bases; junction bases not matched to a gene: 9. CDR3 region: CASSGRTGKRTEAFF. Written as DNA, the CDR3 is TGTGCCAGCAGCGGCCGGACAGGGAAAAGAACTGAAGCTTTCTTT.

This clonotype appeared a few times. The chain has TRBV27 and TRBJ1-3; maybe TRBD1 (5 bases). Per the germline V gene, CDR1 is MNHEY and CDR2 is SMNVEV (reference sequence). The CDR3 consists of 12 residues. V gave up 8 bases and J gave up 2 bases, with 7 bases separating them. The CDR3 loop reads CASQGTGNTIYF. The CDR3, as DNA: TGTGCCAGCCAGGGAACTGGAAACACCATATATTTT.

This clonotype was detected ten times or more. This CDR3 is CASSLGGSWNTEAFF. In DNA, the CDR3 is TGTGCCAGCAGTTTAGGAGGGTCCTGGAACACTGAAGCTTTCTTT. The chain is built from TRBV27 and TRBJ1-1; D is unclear. Trimming removed 2 bases from V and 1 base from J, with 11 bases in between. The CDR3 has 15 amino acids. The germline gives CDR1 MNHEY, CDR2 SMNVEV (reference sequence).

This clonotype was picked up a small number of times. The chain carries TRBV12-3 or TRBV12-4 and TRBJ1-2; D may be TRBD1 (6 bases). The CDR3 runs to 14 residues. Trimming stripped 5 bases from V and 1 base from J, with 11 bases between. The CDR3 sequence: CASSPWTDNYGYTF. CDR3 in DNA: TGTGCCAGCAGTCCTTGGACAGATAACTATGGCTACACCTTC.

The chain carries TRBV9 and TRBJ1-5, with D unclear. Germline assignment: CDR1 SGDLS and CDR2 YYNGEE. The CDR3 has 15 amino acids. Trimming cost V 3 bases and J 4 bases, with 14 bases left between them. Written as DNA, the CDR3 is TGTGCCAGCAGCGCAGATCTGAGGGTGAATCAGCCCCAGCATTTT. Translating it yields CASSADLRVNQPQHF. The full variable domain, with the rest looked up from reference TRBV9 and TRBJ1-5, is DSGVTQTPKHLITATGQRVTLRCSPRSGDLSVYWYQQSLDQGLQFLIQYYNGEERAKGNILERFSAQQFPDLHSELNLSSLELGDSALYFCASSADLRVNQPQHFGDGTRLSIL.

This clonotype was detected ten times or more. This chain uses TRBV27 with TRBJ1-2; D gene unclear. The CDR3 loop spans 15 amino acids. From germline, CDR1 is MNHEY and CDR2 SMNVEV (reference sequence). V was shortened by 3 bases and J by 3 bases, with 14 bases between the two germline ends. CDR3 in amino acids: CASSLHSEYYYGYTF. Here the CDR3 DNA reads TGTGCCAGCAGTTTGCACAGCGAGTACTACTATGGCTACACCTTC.

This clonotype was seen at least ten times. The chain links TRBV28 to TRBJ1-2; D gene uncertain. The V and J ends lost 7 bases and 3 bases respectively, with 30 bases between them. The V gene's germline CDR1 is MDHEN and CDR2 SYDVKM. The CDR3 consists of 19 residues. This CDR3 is CASNSIRPSAGDPYYGYTF. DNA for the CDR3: TGTGCCAGCAACTCGATTAGGCCCTCAGCCGGGGATCCTTACTATGGCTACACCTTC.